Listed below are T cell receptor beta chains from one sample, sequenced in a study of cytomegalovirus exposure and HLA in healthy donors. Libraries were prepared by immunoSEQ multiplex PCR; TCRdb keeps only in-frame clonotypes and omits some of them. In the table there are roughly 130,000 clones, roughly 82% of which are singletons. The sample comprised PBMCs. The receptors were sampled from a woman between 18 and 29 years old in good health and CMV-seropositive. CDR3s include the opening cysteine and the closing phenylalanine or tryptophan. A D gene is named only where the DNA matches it firmly. Size tells how often a clone was seen (once, few, many) or the class of an expanded clone, and some rows leave it out.

size,D,V,J,CDR3,DNA
.,.,TRBV15,TRBJ2-7,CATSRVIKFDEQYF,TGTGCCACCAGCAGAGTTATTAAATTCGACGAGCAGTACTTC
.,TRBD1,TRBV2,TRBJ1-3,CASSTGGSGNTIYF,TGTGCCAGCAGTACAGGGGGCTCTGGAAACACCATATATTTT
.,.,TRBV9,TRBJ1-2,CASSAAGMRDYTF,TGTGCCAGCAGCGCCGCGGGGATGAGAGACTACACCTTC
.,.,TRBV19,TRBJ1-2,CASSMGRTTSNYGYTF,TGTGCCAGTAGTATGGGAAGGACAACTTCTAACTATGGCTACACCTTC
.,.,TRBV7-9,TRBJ2-1,CSSSHLGRGSYNEQFF,TGTTCCAGCAGCCATCTTGGCCGAGGCTCCTACAATGAGCAGTTCTTC
.,.,TRBV28,TRBJ1-4,CATGAGRKGEKLFF,TGTGCCACTGGCGCAGGGAGGAAAGGTGAAAAACTGTTTTTT
.,TRBD2,TRBV19,TRBJ2-5,CASSTAGKETQYF,TGTGCCAGTAGTACAGCGGGGAAAGAGACCCAGTACTTC
.,.,TRBV11-3,TRBJ2-1,CASSPWGGSNEQFF,TGTGCCAGCAGCCCCTGGGGGGGCAGCAATGAGCAGTTCTTC
.,.,TRBV12-2,TRBJ2-3,CASLPPGQDVGTDTQYF,TGTGCAAGCCTCCCTCCTGGACAGGACGTTGGCACAGATACGCAGTATTTT
.,.,TRBV9,TRBJ1-1,CASSLLAVFSGTEAFF,TGTGCCAGCAGCCTATTGGCCGTGTTCTCGGGGACTGAAGCTTTCTTT
.,TRBD1,TRBV5-5,TRBJ1-6,CASSLGFGTDIFPLHF,TGTGCCAGCAGCTTGGGTTTTGGGACAGATATTTTTCCCCTCCACTTT
.,.,TRBV7-9,TRBJ1-1,CASSPRDTEAFF,TGTGCCAGCAGTCCCAGGGACACTGAAGCTTTCTTT
once,.,TRBV19,TRBJ1-5,CASSIARGQPQHF,TGTGCCAGTAGTATAGCCAGGGGACAGCCCCAGCATTTT
few,TRBD2,TRBV2,TRBJ2-3,CASSGFSGGLTDTQYF,TGTGCCAGCAGTGGATTTAGCGGGGGCCTCACAGATACGCAGTATTTT
.,.,TRBV2,TRBJ2-2,CASSRDTIANTGELFF,TGTGCCAGCAGTAGGGACACCATCGCGAACACCGGGGAGCTGTTTTTT
.,.,TRBV19,TRBJ2-5,CASSLQGETQYF,TGTGCCAGTAGCCTTCAGGGAGAGACCCAGTACTTC
few,.,TRBV7-9,TRBJ2-5,CASRGAGETQYF,TGTGCCAGCAGGGGGGCTGGGGAGACCCAGTACTTC
.,TRBD2,TRBV6-5,TRBJ2-7,CASSRGGSYEQYF,TGTGCCAGCAGTCGCGGGGGTTCCTACGAGCAGTACTTC
.,.,TRBV21-1,TRBJ2-3,CASLGQGNSRGNTDTQYF,TGTGCCAGCCTTGGACAGGGAAATTCCCGGGGAAACACAGATACGCAGTATTTT
.,.,TRBV15,TRBJ2-1,CATSRDLGGLDEQFF,TGTGCCACCAGCAGAGATCTAGGAGGTCTCGATGAGCAGTTCTTC
.,.,TRBV5-1,TRBJ2-5,CASSIQGGQETQYF,TGCGCCAGCAGCATACAGGGAGGGCAAGAGACCCAGTACTTC
few,.,TRBV9,TRBJ2-1,CASSLEGFSYNEQFF,TGTGCCAGCAGCTTGGAGGGTTTCTCCTACAATGAGCAGTTCTTC
.,.,TRBV11-2,TRBJ2-7,CASSRGYLQYF,TGTGCCAGCAGTCGGGGGTATCTGCAGTACTTC
.,.,TRBV5-4,TRBJ2-5,CASSLVLGGGEQYF,TGTGCCAGCAGCTTGGTTCTCGGGGGTGGAGAGCAGTACTTC
.,TRBD1,TRBV18,TRBJ1-5,CASSPMGQGSNQPQHF,TGTGCCAGCTCACCAATGGGACAGGGGAGCAATCAGCCCCAGCATTTT
.,.,TRBV20-1,TRBJ2-1,CSALPGDEQFF,TGCAGTGCTCTTCCAGGGGATGAGCAGTTCTTC
.,TRBD1,TRBV7-9,TRBJ1-1,CASSPPGQLNTEAFF,TGTGCCAGCTCCCCCCCGGGACAGCTGAACACTGAAGCTTTCTTT
.,.,TRBV5-4,TRBJ2-1,CASSSRESQEFYNEQFF,TGTGCCAGCAGCTCGAGGGAGTCCCAGGAGTTCTACAATGAGCAGTTCTTC
once,TRBD2,TRBV14,TRBJ2-3,CASSLAGGGTDTQYF,TGTGCCAGCAGCCTCGCGGGGGGGGGCACAGATACGCAGTATTTT
.,TRBD1,TRBV2,TRBJ2-2,CASNRDRNTGELFF,TGTGCCAGCAACCGGGACAGGAACACCGGGGAGCTGTTTTTT
.,TRBD1,TRBV9,TRBJ2-7,CASSGTGGDEQYF,TGTGCCAGCAGCGGGACAGGGGGGGACGAGCAGTACTTC
.,.,TRBV9,TRBJ1-6,CASSPSPQGDSPLHF,TGTGCCAGCAGCCCCAGCCCACAGGGAGATTCACCCCTCCACTTT
few,.,TRBV9,TRBJ1-6,CASSDTGSRNSPLHF,TGTGCCAGCAGCGATACAGGGTCTCGCAATTCACCCCTCCACTTT
.,TRBD1,TRBV2,TRBJ1-1,CASRSTGARNTEAFF,TGTGCCAGCAGATCGACAGGGGCCCGGAACACTGAAGCTTTCTTT
.,.,TRBV29-1,TRBJ2-3,CSVDGTDTQYF,TGCAGCGTTGACGGGACAGATACGCAGTATTTT
.,.,TRBV7-9,TRBJ2-7,CASSPLNGAGVGEQYF,TGTGCCAGCAGCCCCCTTAACGGGGCAGGGGTTGGCGAGCAGTACTTC
.,.,TRBV7-4,TRBJ1-3,CASSPGVLLGNTIYF,TGTGCCAGCAGCCCAGGGGTACTCCTTGGAAACACCATATATTTT
.,.,TRBV6-1,TRBJ2-7,CASSETGEEQYF,TGTGCCAGCAGTGAAACGGGGGAAGAGCAGTACTTC
once,.,TRBV18,TRBJ1-3,CASSPVVGLGRGNTIYF,TGTGCCAGCTCACCGGTGGTCGGGCTAGGGAGAGGAAACACCATATATTTT
.,.,TRBV2,TRBJ2-3,CASTLGRGADTQYF,TGTGCCAGCACGCTAGGGCGGGGTGCAGATACGCAGTATTTT
.,TRBD2,TRBV27,TRBJ2-7,CASRTGTTLYEQYF,TGTGCCAGCCGGACCGGGACTACCCTCTACGAGCAGTACTTC
.,.,TRBV7-9,TRBJ2-7,CSSSLAWVRVYEQYF,TGTTCCAGCAGCTTAGCGTGGGTTCGGGTATACGAGCAGTACTTC
few,.,TRBV7-6,TRBJ1-3,CASSLGGISGNTIYF,TGTGCCAGCAGCTTAGGAGGTATATCTGGAAACACCATATATTTT
.,TRBD1,TRBV7-9,TRBJ2-7,CASSMPGQGSEQYF,TGTGCCAGCAGCATGCCGGGACAGGGGTCCGAGCAGTACTTC
few,.,TRBV7-2,TRBJ2-1,CASARVADFSYNEQFF,TGTGCCAGTGCGCGGGTAGCGGATTTCTCCTACAATGAGCAGTTCTTC
.,.,TRBV2,TRBJ1-1,CASSDQREAFF,TGTGCCAGCAGTGATCAGCGTGAAGCTTTCTTT
.,TRBD1,TRBV28,TRBJ1-4,CATLTGSGEKLFF,TGTGCTACCTTGACAGGGAGTGGGGAAAAACTGTTTTTT
.,.,TRBV7-9,TRBJ1-2,CASSLSTLEGGGYTF,TGTGCCAGCAGCTTAAGCACTCTTGAGGGAGGAGGCTACACCTTC
.,.,TRBV7-9,TRBJ2-5,CASSSGETQYF,TGTGCCAGCAGTTCGGGGGAGACCCAGTACTTC
.,TRBD2,TRBV25-1,TRBJ2-5,CASSESVSGGRGTQYF,TGTGCCAGCAGTGAATCGGTTAGCGGGGGAAGGGGGACCCAGTACTTC
.,.,TRBV2,TRBJ2-1,CASSPWTVNEQFF,TGTGCCAGCAGTCCCTGGACTGTCAATGAGCAGTTCTTC